This TCR beta chain was recorded in a study of cytomegalovirus exposure and HLA in healthy donors. This clone was counted once. Its cognate antigen is unknown. The PCR employed 60 Vbeta primers together with 13 Jbeta primers. Assay: immunoSEQ multiplex PCR; the TCRdb copy retains only in-frame clones and omits some. This sample carries 150,000 or so clones, over 70% of them seen once, and the ten largest clones take around 13%. CDR3 length: 15 residues. After removal of 3 bases from V and 4 bases from J, the junction contained 2 bases not matched to a gene. The germline gives CDR1 KGHSH, CDR2 LQKENI. Study-level findings and limits: Sequencing likely caused a cluster of highly shared sequence variants. Later analysis associated a missense DCLRE1C variant with TCR beta V- and J-gene trimming. The study listed approximately 160 cytomegalovirus-associated TCR beta chains.

V gene TRBV18 combines with J gene TRBJ2-2; TRBD1 aligns across 10 bases. This TCR was sampled from a man aged 25-45 years in good health and CMV-seropositive. Material: PBMCs. CDR3 DNA: TGTGCCAGCTCACCTGGACAGGGGGGCACCGGGGAGCTGTTTTTT. It encodes CASSPGQGGTGELFF.